Sequencing of this TCR beta chain was carried out in a study of T cells in women clearing cervical HPV infection. Overall study context: Controls were women whose single incident HPV16 infection cleared within 12 months without precancer or cancer. Case blood was drawn when the lesion was first found; control blood after infection became undetectable.

Study observations and caveats: TRBV6-7 abundance was lower in cases than controls (roughly 0.12% versus 0.15%). Timing of associations relative to infection is unclear; T-cell subsets were not isolated.

Data came from immunoSEQ multiplex PCR; TCRdb stores just in-frame clones and leaves some out. Its clone listing holds roughly 28,000 clones. Remarks on this clone: Its specificity is unknown. The read comes to an end 3 residues before the CDR3 does, leaving the germline J gene to fill in the end.

The V end was cut by 1 base, the J end by 0 bases, with 14 bases between. Germline V CDR1 and CDR2: DFQATT, SNEGSKA (reference sequence). The CDR3 sequence is 16 residues long. The V call is TRBV20-1, the J call TRBJ2-3, with D uncertain. Material: blood buffy coat. The TCR comes from a woman aged 18-70 years with a cervical HPV16 infection that either progressed to CIN3+ or cleared (not recorded which). CDR3 DNA (partial): TGCAGTGCTAGAGCTAGGATGGTCAGTAGCACAGATACG. Protein: CSARARMVSSTDT. Given in full, the CDR3 is CSARARMVSSTDTQYF.